A selection of T cell receptor beta chains follows, all from one sample in a study of blood T cell repertoires in COVID-19. Only in-frame clones appear in the TCRdb table, and some are missing; sequencing was by immunoSEQ multiplex PCR. The table has over 110,000 clones, about nine tenths seen once. Sequencing was carried out using peripheral blood. The source is a human donor in a cohort sampled during active COVID-19. Both conserved end residues are part of each CDR3. The D gene is left open where the match is weak. Some rows mark clone size as missing; the rest say once, few, many or name a class of expanded clone.

cdr3_aa cdr3_nt clone_size v_call d_call j_call
CAISVESYNEQFF TGTGCCATCAGTGTGGAGAGCTACAATGAGCAGTTCTTC once TRBV10-3 NA TRBJ2-1
CASSLSPDSPLHF TGTGCCAGCAGCCTGTCTCCGGATTCACCCCTCCACTTT NA TRBV7-6 NA TRBJ1-6
CASTGGTGISPLHF TGTGCCAGCACCGGGGGGACAGGGATTTCACCCCTCCACTTT NA TRBV5-6 TRBD1 TRBJ1-6
CASYHRDRNSPLHF TGTGCCAGCTACCACCGGGACAGAAATTCACCCCTCCACTTT NA TRBV2 TRBD1 TRBJ1-6
CASSLGMGQSSYNEQFF TGTGCCAGCAGCTTAGGTATGGGACAGAGCTCCTACAATGAGCAGTTCTTC once TRBV11-3 TRBD1 TRBJ2-1
CASGLSERGYTF TGTGCTAGTGGTTTATCGGAGAGGGGCTACACCTTC many TRBV12-5 NA TRBJ1-2
CASSVRGNSPLHF TGTGCCAGCAGCGTAAGAGGGAATTCACCCCTCCACTTT NA TRBV9 NA TRBJ1-6
CASSVAASAYNEQFF TGTGCCAGCAGCGTAGCGGCTTCAGCGTACAATGAGCAGTTCTTC NA TRBV9 NA TRBJ2-1
CASSPWTSGGAGRHEQFF TGTGCCAGCAGCCCTTGGACTAGCGGGGGGGCCGGCCGCCATGAGCAGTTCTTC NA TRBV6-2/TRBV6-3 TRBD2 TRBJ2-1
CASSVEATVNTEAFF TGTGCCAGCAGCGTAGAGGCGACAGTGAACACTGAAGCTTTCTTT NA TRBV9 NA TRBJ1-1
CASSTRTSGGAMNTQYF TGTGCCAGCAGCACCCGGACTAGCGGGGGGGCCATGAATACGCAGTATTTT NA TRBV7-6 TRBD2 TRBJ2-3
CASSMTGVSTEAFF TGTGCCAGCAGCATGACAGGGGTTTCGACTGAAGCTTTCTTT NA TRBV13 TRBD1 TRBJ1-1
CASSIDRGLRAGELFF TGTGCCAGTAGTATAGACCGGGGACTGCGGGCCGGGGAGCTGTTTTTT NA TRBV19 NA TRBJ2-2
CASSFRGAGNTIYF TGTGCCAGCAGCTTTCGGGGGGCGGGAAACACCATATATTTT NA TRBV11-2 NA TRBJ1-3
CATSDPRTGGYEQYF TGTGCCACCAGTGATCCCCGGACAGGGGGCTACGAGCAGTACTTC NA TRBV24-1 TRBD1 TRBJ2-7
CASSSRQGRNTGELFF TGTGCCAGCAGCTCGAGACAGGGGAGGAACACCGGGGAGCTGTTTTTT NA TRBV7-9 TRBD1 TRBJ2-2
CASSQGDSTRQIYEQYF TGTGCCAGCAGCCAAGGGGACAGCACACGACAAATCTACGAGCAGTACTTC NA TRBV3-1/TRBV3-2 TRBD1 TRBJ2-7
CAIRGGNTEAFF TGTGCCATCCGGGGAGGGAACACTGAAGCTTTCTTT NA TRBV7-9 NA TRBJ1-1
CASSTQGLNHNEQFF TGCGCCAGCAGCACACAGGGGTTGAACCACAATGAGCAGTTCTTC NA TRBV5-1 TRBD1 TRBJ2-1
CASSRDSPYEQYF TGTGCCAGTAGCCGGGACAGCCCCTACGAGCAGTACTTC NA TRBV6-5 TRBD1 TRBJ2-7
CASSQGTGGHGYTF TGTGCCAGCAGCCAAGGGACAGGGGGCCATGGCTACACCTTC NA TRBV7-9 TRBD1 TRBJ1-2
CATSRPGGTEAFF TGTGCCACCAGTCGTCCAGGGGGCACTGAAGCTTTCTTT few TRBV24-1 TRBD1 TRBJ1-1
CASSLMVRDYGYTF TGTGCCAGCAGCTTGATGGTTCGGGACTATGGCTACACCTTC NA TRBV5-4 NA TRBJ1-2
CASSEQGYSYEQYF TGTGCCAGCTCAGAGCAGGGCTACTCCTACGAGCAGTACTTC NA TRBV18 NA TRBJ2-7
CASSLTRNAGNTIYF TGCGCCAGCAGCTTGACGAGAAACGCTGGAAACACCATATATTTT NA TRBV5-1 NA TRBJ1-3
CSVLRTESSYEQYF TGCAGCGTTCTTAGGACAGAAAGCTCCTACGAGCAGTACTTC NA TRBV29-1 NA TRBJ2-7
CSASSQLNTEAFF TGCAGTGCTAGTTCACAGTTGAACACTGAAGCTTTCTTT NA TRBV20-1 NA TRBJ1-1